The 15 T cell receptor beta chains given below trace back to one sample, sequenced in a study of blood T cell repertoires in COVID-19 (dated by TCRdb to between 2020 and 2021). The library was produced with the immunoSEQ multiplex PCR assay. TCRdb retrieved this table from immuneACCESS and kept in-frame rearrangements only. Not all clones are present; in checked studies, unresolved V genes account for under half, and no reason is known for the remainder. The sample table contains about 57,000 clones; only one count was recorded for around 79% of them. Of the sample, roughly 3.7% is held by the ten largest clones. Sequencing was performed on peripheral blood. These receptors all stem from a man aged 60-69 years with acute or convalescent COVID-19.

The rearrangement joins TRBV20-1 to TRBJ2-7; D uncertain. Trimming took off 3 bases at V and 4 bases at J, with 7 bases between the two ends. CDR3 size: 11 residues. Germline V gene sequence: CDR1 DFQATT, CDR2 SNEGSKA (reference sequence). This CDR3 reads CSASGSYEQYF. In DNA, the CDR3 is TGCAGTGCTAGCGGGTCTTACGAGCAGTACTTC.

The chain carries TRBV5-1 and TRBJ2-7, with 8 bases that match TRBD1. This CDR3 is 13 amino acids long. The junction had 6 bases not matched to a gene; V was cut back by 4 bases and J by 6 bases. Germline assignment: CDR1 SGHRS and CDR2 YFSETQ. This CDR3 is CASSLDRGREQYF. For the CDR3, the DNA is TGCGCCAGCAGCCTTGACAGGGGACGCGAGCAGTACTTC.

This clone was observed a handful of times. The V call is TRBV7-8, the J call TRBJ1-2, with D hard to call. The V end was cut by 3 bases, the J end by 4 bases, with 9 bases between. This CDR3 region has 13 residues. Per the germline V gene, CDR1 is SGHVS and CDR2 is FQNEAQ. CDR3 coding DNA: TGTGCCAGCAGCTTTCTGAGTTTCTATGGCTACACCTTC. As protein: CASSFLSFYGYTF.

CDR3 residues: CASREGASGNNEQFF. The CDR3 DNA follows: TGTGCCAGTCGCGAAGGGGCTAGCGGGAATAATGAGCAGTTCTTC. The V and J genes are TRBV11-3 and TRBJ2-1; 9 nucleotides agree with TRBD2. The CDR3 is 15 residues long. The germline CDR1 and CDR2 sequences are SGHNT and YENEEA. V lost 9 bases and J lost 7; bases outside the gene matches: 13.

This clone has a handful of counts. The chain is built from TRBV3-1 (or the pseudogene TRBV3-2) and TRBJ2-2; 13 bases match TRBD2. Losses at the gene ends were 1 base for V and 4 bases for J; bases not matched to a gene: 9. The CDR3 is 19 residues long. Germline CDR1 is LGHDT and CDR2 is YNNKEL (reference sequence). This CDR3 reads CASSQVTSGRARGTGELFF. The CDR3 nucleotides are TGTGCCAGCAGCCAAGTCACTAGCGGGAGGGCCCGGGGCACCGGGGAGCTGTTTTTT.

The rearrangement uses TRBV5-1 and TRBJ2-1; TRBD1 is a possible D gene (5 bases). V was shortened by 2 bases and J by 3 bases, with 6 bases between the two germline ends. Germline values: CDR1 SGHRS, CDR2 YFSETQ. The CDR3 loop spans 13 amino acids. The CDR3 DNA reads TGCGCCAGCAGCTTAACAGGCTACAATGAGCAGTTCTTC. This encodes CASSLTGYNEQFF.

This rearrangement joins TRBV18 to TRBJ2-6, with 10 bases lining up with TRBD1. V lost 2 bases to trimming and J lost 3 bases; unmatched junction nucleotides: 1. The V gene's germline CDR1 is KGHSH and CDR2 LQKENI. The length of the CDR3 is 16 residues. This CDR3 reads CASSPGTGDGANVLTF. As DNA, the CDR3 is TGTGCCAGCTCACCAGGGACAGGGGATGGGGCCAACGTCCTGACTTTC.

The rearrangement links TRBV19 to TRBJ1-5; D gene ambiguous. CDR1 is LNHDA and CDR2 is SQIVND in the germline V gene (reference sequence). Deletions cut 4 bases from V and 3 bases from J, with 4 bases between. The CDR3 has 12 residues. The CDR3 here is CASSTYNQPQHF. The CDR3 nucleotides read TGTGCCAGTAGTACTTACAATCAGCCCCAGCATTTT.

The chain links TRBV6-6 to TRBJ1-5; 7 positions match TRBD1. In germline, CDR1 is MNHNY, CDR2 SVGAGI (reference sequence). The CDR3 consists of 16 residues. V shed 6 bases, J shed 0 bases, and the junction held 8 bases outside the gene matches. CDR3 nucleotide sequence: TGTGCCAGCAGGCGCTACGGGACAGTTAGCAATCAGCCCCAGCATTTT. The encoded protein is CASRRYGTVSNQPQHF.

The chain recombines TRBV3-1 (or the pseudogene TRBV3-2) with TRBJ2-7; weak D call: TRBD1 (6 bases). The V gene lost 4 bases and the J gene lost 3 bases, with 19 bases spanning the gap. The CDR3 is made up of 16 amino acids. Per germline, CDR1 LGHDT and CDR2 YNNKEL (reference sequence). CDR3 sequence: CASSPLGAPPDYEQYF. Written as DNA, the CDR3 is TGTGCCAGCAGCCCCCTGGGGGCTCCCCCCGACTACGAGCAGTACTTC.

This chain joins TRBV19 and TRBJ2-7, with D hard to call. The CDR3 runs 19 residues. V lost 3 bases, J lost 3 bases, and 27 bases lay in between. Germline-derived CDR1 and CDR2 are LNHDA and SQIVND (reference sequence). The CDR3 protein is CASSIALVSGTYDVYEQYF. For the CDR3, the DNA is TGTGCCAGTAGTATTGCGTTGGTGTCAGGAACCTACGATGTCTACGAGCAGTACTTC. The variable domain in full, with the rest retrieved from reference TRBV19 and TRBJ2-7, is DGGITQSPKYLFRKEGQNVTLSCEQNLNHDAMYWYRQDPGQGLRLIYYSQIVNDFQKGDIAEGYSVSREKKESFPLTVTSAQKNPTAFYLCASSIALVSGTYDVYEQYFGPGTRLTVT.

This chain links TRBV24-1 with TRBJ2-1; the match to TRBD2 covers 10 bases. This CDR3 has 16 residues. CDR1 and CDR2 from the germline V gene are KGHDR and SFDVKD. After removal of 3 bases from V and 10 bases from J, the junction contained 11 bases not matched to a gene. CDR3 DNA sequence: TGTGCCACCAGTGATATTAGGGCTAGCGGGAGCGACGAGCAGTTCTTC. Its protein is CATSDIRASGSDEQFF.

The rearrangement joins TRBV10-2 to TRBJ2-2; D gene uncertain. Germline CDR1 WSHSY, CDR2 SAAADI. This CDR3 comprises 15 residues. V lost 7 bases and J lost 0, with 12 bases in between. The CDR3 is CASTSPTSNTGELFF. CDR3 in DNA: TGCGCCAGCACCTCCCCGACTTCGAACACCGGGGAGCTGTTTTTT.

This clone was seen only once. CDR3 coding DNA: TGTGCCAGCAGTGAAGCGCGTCTAGCGGGAGCGGATGAGCAGTTCTTC. The encoded protein is CASSEARLAGADEQFF. The chain employs TRBV2 and TRBJ2-1, with 10 bases matching TRBD2. Losses at the gene ends were 0 bases for V and 8 bases for J; bases not matched to a gene: 7. CDR1 is SNHLY and CDR2 is FYNNEI in the germline V gene. The CDR3 loop spans 16 amino acids.

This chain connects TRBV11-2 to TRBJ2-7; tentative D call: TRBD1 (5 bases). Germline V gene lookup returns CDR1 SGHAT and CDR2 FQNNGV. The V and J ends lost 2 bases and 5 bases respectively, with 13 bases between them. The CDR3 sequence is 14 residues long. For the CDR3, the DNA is TGTGCCAGCAGCTTAATTTCCAGGGCGAACGAGCAGTACTTC. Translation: CASSLISRANEQYF.